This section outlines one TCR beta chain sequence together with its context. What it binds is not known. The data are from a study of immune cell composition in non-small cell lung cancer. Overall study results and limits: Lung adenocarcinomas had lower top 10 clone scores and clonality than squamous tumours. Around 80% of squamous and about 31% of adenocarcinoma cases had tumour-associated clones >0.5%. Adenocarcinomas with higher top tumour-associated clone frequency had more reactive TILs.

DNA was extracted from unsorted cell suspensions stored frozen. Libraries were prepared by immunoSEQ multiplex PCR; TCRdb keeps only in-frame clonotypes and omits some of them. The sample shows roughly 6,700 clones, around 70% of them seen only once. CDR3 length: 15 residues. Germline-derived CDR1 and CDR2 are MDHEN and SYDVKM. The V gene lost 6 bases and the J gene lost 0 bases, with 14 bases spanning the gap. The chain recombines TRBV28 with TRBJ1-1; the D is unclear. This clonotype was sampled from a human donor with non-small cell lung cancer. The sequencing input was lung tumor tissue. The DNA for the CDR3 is TGTGCCAGCAGCTTCCGTACGTCAGTGAACACTGAAGCTTTCTTT. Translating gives CASSFRTSVNTEAFF.